This TCR beta chain was identified during a study of CD8 T cells in ankylosing spondylitis. The study, taken as a whole, reports: Reports say disease-linked clones showed up significantly more in matched ankylosing spondylitis synovial fluid. Roughly eight highly homologous variants made up a TCR beta motif that seemed to typify ankylosing spondylitis blood. Disease-linked clones, CD8+, were relatively rare in peripheral blood.

This clonotype was observed a few times. Its antigen is still unknown. The CDR3 spans 12 residues. The trim removed 2 bases at V and 13 bases at J, leaving 5 bases unmatched. Germline CDR1 is SGHDN and CDR2 is FVKESK. Via MiXCR, TCRdb re-called the 5' RACE reads, giving one row per CDR3 protein. The sample holds some 30,000 distinct CDR3 sequences, approximately 28% seen once. Sequencing input: synovial fluid, either unsorted or a sorted T cell fraction (not recorded which). The rearrangement links TRBV14 to TRBJ2-1, with 7 bases identical to TRBD2. The sequence was obtained from a male donor with ankylosing spondylitis. The CDR3 DNA reads TGTGCCAGCAGCCAATACGGGACTATACAGTTCTTC. It translates to CASSQYGTIQFF.